This T cell receptor beta chain is from a study of shared clonotypes between healthy human individuals. Running of the assay took place at deep level. Data came from immunoSEQ multiplex PCR; TCRdb stores just in-frame clones and leaves some out. The sample consists of about 820,000 clones, about 92% of them appearing once. Terminally differentiated effector memory CD45RA+ cells were left out of the naive CD8 fraction, which was CD45RO-negative and positively selected for CCR7. Study conclusions and caveats: A small donor pool kept down the genetic and exposure-history diversity that was represented. Sampling covered blood only; tissue repertoires likely differ.

Regarding this clone: The target antigen is unknown.

The CDR3 has 16 residues. Germline trimming cut 5 bases from V and 5 bases from J; bases unmatched to any gene: 12. CDR1 and CDR2 (germline): SGHVS, FQNEAQ. J is TRBJ2-1 and V is TRBV7-8; the match to TRBD2 covers 7 bases. The receptor was isolated from a man aged 25-40 years in good health. The sequencing sample was made of naive CD8+ T cells sorted from blood. The CDR3 region is CASSPFGGFHNNEQFF. The CDR3 coding sequence is TGTGCCAGCAGCCCATTCGGGGGGTTCCACAACAATGAGCAGTTCTTC.